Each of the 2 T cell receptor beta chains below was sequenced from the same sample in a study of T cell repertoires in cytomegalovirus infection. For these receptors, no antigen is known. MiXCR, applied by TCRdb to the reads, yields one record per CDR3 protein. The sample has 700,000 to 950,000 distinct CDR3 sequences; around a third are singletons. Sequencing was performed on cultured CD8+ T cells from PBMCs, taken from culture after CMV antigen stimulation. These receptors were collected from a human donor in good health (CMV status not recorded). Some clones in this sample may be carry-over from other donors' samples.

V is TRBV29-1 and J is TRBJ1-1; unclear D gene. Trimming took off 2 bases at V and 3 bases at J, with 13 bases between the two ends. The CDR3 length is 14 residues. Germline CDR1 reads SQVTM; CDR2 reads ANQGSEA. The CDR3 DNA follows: TGCAGCGTTGAATGGTCAGGTAGGGACACTGAAGCTTTCTTT. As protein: CSVEWSGRDTEAFF.

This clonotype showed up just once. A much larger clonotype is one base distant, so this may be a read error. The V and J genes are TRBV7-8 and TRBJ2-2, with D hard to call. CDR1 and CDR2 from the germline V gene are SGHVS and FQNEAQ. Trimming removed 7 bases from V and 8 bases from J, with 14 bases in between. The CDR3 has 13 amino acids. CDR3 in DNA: TGTGCCAGCAACAAAATCGGGCGGGGGGAGCTGTTTTTT. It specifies CASNKIGRGELFF.